Listed below are T cell receptor beta chains from one sample, sequenced in a study of shared T cell receptors in the human thymus. Sequencing used immunoSEQ multiplex PCR; TCRdb keeps in-frame clones, though not all of them. This sample has hundreds of thousands of clones, with approximately 87% found just once. A further study also used this sample, focusing on human thymus T cells.

Material for sequencing was thymocytes. The receptors derive from a boy under three years old with a congenital heart defect. Both conserved end residues are trimmed from each CDR3.

v_call | cdr3_aa
TRBV5-1 | ASSPAGAGGPLLADTQY
TRBV4-1 | ASSQEWTREGGVEKLF
TRBV12-5 | ASGLFPGGLNNEQF
TRBV27 | ASSLLPTDTQY
TRBV12-5 | ASGLIVGQRLPEAF
TRBV5-6 | ASSFTGVRDTQY
TRBV7-6 | ASSSGKKPTNEKLF
TRBV28 | ASLRDRGLSISGNTIY
TRBV5-4 | ASSLEEGLAGKTAGELF
TRBV5-6 | ASSLYSRGQAFSLKY
TRBV27 | ASSPGRDRGSNQPQH
TRBV4-1 | ASSPEGLRWQGANTEAF
TRBV13 | ASSLGQGANEQY
TRBV4-3 | ASSHSPINGDWSNQPQH
TRBV5-5 | ASSLATSGAYNEQF
TRBV29-1 | SVVAQGAPGCEQY
TRBV27 | ASTQPGQGAGELF
TRBV28 | ASSFSVDSYEQY
TRBV4-3 | ASSQAGEEPGQVNSPLH
TRBV27 | ASSSTSGGAKNIQY
TRBV9 | ASSPRTVPTGELF
TRBV5-1 | ASSWDSYNEQF
TRBV28 | ASSFDRKLYGYT
TRBV2 | ASSDEVNGTEAF
TRBV27 | ASSPTGQGFY
TRBV19 | ASSRVGDTGYT
TRBV7-6 | ASSPTDRSNQPQH
TRBV5-1 | ASSLGGTGANVLT
TRBV5-1 | ASSLYGLGGDTQY
TRBV15 | ATSREGQPVNAVHQGTQY
TRBV28 | ASSPPRGGRYNSPLH
TRBV7-3 | ASSLRQGPYEQY
TRBV5-1 | ASSLGSGGSYEQY
TRBV28 | ASSLSDKHYEQY
TRBV7-2 | ASSLVTHRQETQY
TRBV4-3 | ASSQDVSAYEQY
TRBV4-1 | ASSQGLAGAGAKNIQY
TRBV6-1 | ASSETRIQETQY
TRBV10-3 | AISARDRGVDTEAF
TRBV6-5 | ASRPQGTDTQY
TRBV5-6 | ASTSNTTSSYNSPLH
TRBV4-3 | ASSQGTGTSGGRGSYGELF
TRBV7-2 | ASSSFRGPEQY
TRBV7-5 | VRSIPGTSGMYEQY
TRBV15 | ATSRDRARTGELF
TRBV29-1 | SVKTTLTTPGDGYT
TRBV10-1 | AETGGNQPQH
TRBV30 | AWDRDRVF
TRBV5-8 | ASSLRRIRDYGYT
TRBV30 | AWSSSRGGPGTTDTQY
TRBV9 | ASSEGDLGTQY
TRBV4-2 | ASSQDEASGGAGETQY
TRBV7-6 | ASSLAVSGLAGGPGSYEQY
TRBV14 | ASSQAYFPAMSAEAF
TRBV6-5 | ASTPVTGRDQPQH
TRBV5-1 | ASSLALTGLGANVLT
TRBV28 | ASTDSLLQADTQY
TRBV10-1 | ASSEGSGKGTDTQY
TRBV28 | ASSSETKSSYEQY
TRBV27 | ASSLGTDLDSALH